This is a list of T cell receptor beta chains from one sample in a study of blood T cell repertoires in COVID-19. Assay used: immunoSEQ multiplex PCR; TCRdb lists only in-frame clones, some missing. The top ten hold about 15% of the sample, which has about 83,000 clones, more than 90% seen once. The material sequenced was peripheral blood. The receptors derive from a woman of 80 years or more with active or convalescent COVID-19. Each CDR3 is given with its conserved first and last residue. The order of the fields is J gene, D gene, clone size, V gene, CDR3 protein, CDR3 DNA. The D gene is left open where the match is weak. Expanded clones are given a class, and other clones once, few, many or no size at all.

TRBJ2-4 TRBD1 - TRBV11-2 CASSLTGLAGKNIQYF TGTGCCAGCAGCTTGACAGGGCTGGCGGGCAAAAACATTCAGTACTTC
TRBJ2-7 - - TRBV6-1 CASSELTENYEQYF TGTGCCAGCAGTGAATTAACAGAAAACTACGAGCAGTACTTC
TRBJ1-2 - - TRBV5-6 CASSWGTPSHGYTF TGTGCCAGCAGCTGGGGGACACCGTCGCATGGCTACACCTTC
TRBJ2-2 TRBD1 - TRBV2 CASSQGAWGTGELFF TGTGCCAGCTCCCAGGGGGCGTGGGGCACCGGGGAGCTGTTTTTT
TRBJ1-2 TRBD1 - TRBV6-2/TRBV6-3 CASSRDRGNYGYTF TGTGCCAGCAGTCGGGACAGGGGGAACTATGGCTACACCTTC
TRBJ1-6 - - TRBV7-2 CASSLDGGLNSPLHF TGTGCCAGCAGCTTAGACGGAGGACTAAATTCACCCCTCCACTTT
TRBJ1-3 - - TRBV6-4 CASTYDTIYF TGTGCCAGCACCTACGACACCATATATTTT
TRBJ2-2 TRBD1 - TRBV4-1 CASSQGQGAAGELFF TGCGCCAGCAGCCAGGGACAGGGGGCAGCCGGGGAGCTGTTTTTT
TRBJ2-1 - - TRBV5-5 CASSEQGLSYNEQFF TGTGCCAGCAGTGAACAGGGTCTCTCCTACAATGAGCAGTTCTTC
TRBJ1-5 TRBD1 - TRBV6-4 CASSDGSGTGESNQPQHF TGTGCCAGCAGTGACGGATCGGGAACAGGGGAGAGCAATCAGCCCCAGCATTTT
TRBJ1-5 - - TRBV27 CASSRGNQPQHF TGTGCCAGCAGTCGGGGCAATCAGCCCCAGCATTTT
TRBJ1-2 - - TRBV30 CAWSVGPGPTYGYTF TGTGCCTGGAGTGTAGGTCCAGGGCCTACCTATGGCTACACCTTC
TRBJ2-3 - few TRBV6-4 CASSDSTGELNTDTQYF TGTGCCAGCAGTGACTCAACGGGGGAGCTAAACACAGATACGCAGTATTTT
TRBJ1-5 TRBD1 - TRBV9 CASSVHRGGQPQHF TGTGCCAGCAGCGTACACAGGGGCGGACAGCCCCAGCATTTT
TRBJ2-3 TRBD2 - TRBV12-5 CASGLRPGGLAGAPTDTQYF TGTGCTAGTGGTTTGCGGCCAGGGGGACTAGCGGGGGCCCCCACAGATACGCAGTATTTT
TRBJ1-6 TRBD1 - TRBV9 CASSDGTGNSPLHF TGTGCCAGCAGCGACGGGACAGGAAATTCACCCCTCCACTTT
TRBJ1-3 TRBD1 - TRBV11-2 CASSLRTGPYPSSGNTIYF TGTGCCAGCAGCTTACGGACAGGGCCTTATCCAAGCTCTGGAAACACCATATATTTT
TRBJ1-2 - few TRBV5-1 CASSLGAGYTF TGCGCCAGCAGCTTGGGGGCTGGCTACACCTTC
TRBJ2-7 - - TRBV7-8 CASSPRPGAYEQYF TGTGCCAGCAGCCCCCGCCCGGGGGCCTACGAGCAGTACTTC
TRBJ2-7 - - TRBV5-6 CASSLALARGEQYF TGTGCCAGCAGCTTGGCCTTAGCTAGAGGCGAGCAGTACTTC
TRBJ2-1 TRBD2 - TRBV18 CASSPRPSGGQKPYNEQFF TGTGCCAGCTCACCACGTCCTAGCGGGGGGCAAAAACCCTACAATGAGCAGTTCTTC
TRBJ2-7 - - TRBV21-1 CASITGCCNYEQYF TGTGCCAGCATTACAGGGTGTTGTAACTACGAGCAGTACTTC
TRBJ2-2 - - TRBV6-6 CASSYGGGGAGELFF TGTGCCAGCAGTTACGGGGGAGGGGGAGCCGGGGAGCTGTTTTTT
TRBJ2-3 TRBD1 - TRBV15 CATSRDLSRGPSTDTQYF TGTGCCACCAGCAGAGATCTGAGTAGGGGGCCGAGCACAGATACGCAGTATTTT
TRBJ2-2 - - TRBV28 CATPSGETGELFF TGTGCCACCCCTTCTGGAGAAACCGGGGAGCTGTTTTTT
TRBJ2-2 TRBD2 - TRBV4-1 CASSRGRVAGELFF TGCGCCAGCAGCCGGGGGAGGGTCGCCGGGGAGCTGTTTTTT
TRBJ1-6 TRBD1 - TRBV28 CASSKVGTGYSPLHF TGTGCCAGCAGTAAGGTGGGGACAGGATATTCACCCCTCCACTTT
TRBJ2-7 TRBD2 - TRBV7-6 CASSLAMGLADWQYF TGTGCCAGCAGCTTAGCTATGGGACTAGCAGATTGGCAGTACTTC
TRBJ2-4 - - TRBV7-2 CASSSPLKNIQYF TGTGCCAGCAGCTCCCCCTTAAAAAACATTCAGTACTTC
TRBJ1-3 - - TRBV19 CASSPRTAALNTIYF TGTGCCAGTAGTCCCAGGACAGCGGCGTTAAACACCATATATTTT
TRBJ1-1 TRBD1 - TRBV9 CASRDQAQGALWGTEAFF TGTGCCAGCAGGGATCAAGCACAGGGGGCTTTATGGGGGACTGAAGCTTTCTTT
TRBJ1-2 - - TRBV5-6 CASSLAAAGGYGYTF TGTGCCAGCAGCTTGGCCGCGGCAGGCGGGTATGGCTACACCTTC
TRBJ2-7 TRBD1 - TRBV5-5 CASSWPGTGNEQYF TGTGCCAGCAGCTGGCCCGGGACAGGGAACGAGCAGTACTTC
TRBJ2-7 TRBD2 - TRBV24-1 CATSDAGTSYEQYF TGTGCCACCAGTGACGCCGGGACTAGTTACGAGCAGTACTTC
TRBJ2-3 TRBD2 - TRBV3-1/TRBV3-2 CASSRLAGRDTQYF TGTGCCAGCAGCCGACTAGCGGGGAGAGATACGCAGTATTTT
TRBJ1-1 - few TRBV6-2/TRBV6-3 CASSYLRLNTEAFF TGTGCCAGCAGTTATCTCAGGTTGAACACTGAAGCTTTCTTT
TRBJ1-2 - - TRBV27 CASSRTGGWGYTF TGTGCCAGCAGCCGAACGGGGGGCTGGGGCTACACCTTC
TRBJ1-2 - - TRBV6-5 CASTRTAFSNYGYTF TGTGCCAGCACCCGGACAGCTTTTTCTAACTATGGCTACACCTTC
TRBJ1-1 TRBD1 once TRBV5-1 CASRKTGDKAFF TGCGCCAGCAGAAAAACAGGGGATAAAGCTTTCTTT
TRBJ1-1 TRBD1 - TRBV30 CAWSPSRDREWRTEAFF TGTGCCTGGAGCCCGTCCCGGGACAGGGAGTGGCGGACTGAAGCTTTCTTT
TRBJ2-5 TRBD2 once TRBV3-1/TRBV3-2 CASNPIAGGWETQYF TGTGCCAGCAACCCAATAGCGGGGGGATGGGAGACCCAGTACTTC
TRBJ2-5 - - TRBV19 CASSRGQTGETQYF TGTGCCAGTAGCAGGGGCCAAACGGGAGAGACCCAGTACTTC
TRBJ1-1 TRBD1 - TRBV28 CASRRTGGIGF TGTGCCAGCAGAAGAACAGGGGGTATTGGTTTT
TRBJ2-7 TRBD2 - TRBV5-1 CASRRLAASYEQYF TGCGCCAGCAGAAGACTAGCGGCTTCCTACGAGCAGTACTTC
TRBJ1-1 - - TRBV4-2 CASTGGNTEAFF TGTGCCTCAACTGGCGGTAACACTGAAGCTTTCTTT
TRBJ1-2 - few TRBV7-9 CASSPDSYGYTF TGTGCCAGCAGCCCGGACTCCTATGGCTACACCTTC
TRBJ2-2 - - TRBV7-6 CASSLDGMRVTGELFF TGTGCCAGCAGCTTGGATGGGATGCGGGTAACCGGGGAGCTGTTTTTT
TRBJ2-1 TRBD2 - TRBV9 CASSAPGTSRYNEQFF TGTGCCAGCAGCGCCCCCGGGACTAGCAGATACAATGAGCAGTTCTTC
TRBJ2-7 TRBD1 - TRBV13 CASSSRTGAYEQYF TGTGCCAGCAGCTCCCGGACAGGGGCCTACGAGCAGTACTTC
TRBJ1-2 TRBD1 - TRBV29-1 CSGLTGTEKNYGYTF TGCAGCGGCTTGACCGGGACAGAGAAAAACTATGGCTACACCTTC
TRBJ2-1 - - TRBV19 CASTWRGYNEQFF TGTGCCAGTACGTGGCGGGGCTACAATGAGCAGTTCTTC
TRBJ2-5 TRBD2 - TRBV6-2/TRBV6-3 CASSRLAGTVETQYF TGTGCCAGCAGTCGACTAGCGGGGACAGTAGAGACCCAGTACTTC
TRBJ2-7 - - TRBV4-2 CASSQGKVGGDYEQYF TGTGCCAGCAGCCAAGGCAAGGTGGGCGGGGACTACGAGCAGTACTTC
TRBJ2-7 - - TRBV3-1/TRBV3-2 CASSQGLAPYEQYF TGTGCCAGCAGCCAAGGCCTGGCCCCCTACGAGCAGTACTTC
TRBJ1-3 - - TRBV19 CASSIWGHSGNTIYF TGTGCCAGTAGTATTTGGGGACACTCTGGAAACACCATATATTTT
TRBJ2-7 - - TRBV27 CASSLSPFQGSSHEQYF TGTGCCAGCAGTCTAAGCCCCTTTCAGGGCTCTAGTCACGAGCAGTACTTC
TRBJ2-1 - - TRBV5-1 CASINEGAGDEQFF TGCGCCAGCATAAATGAAGGGGCAGGCGATGAGCAGTTCTTC